What follows are 10 T cell receptor beta chains derived from one specimen sequenced in a study of PD-1 blockade in classical Hodgkin lymphoma. Time point noted: cycle 4 day 1 (C4D1), after six to seven weeks of nivolumab. After autologous stem cell transplantation all patients relapsed, and prior brentuximab vedotin exposure differed between cohorts. Method: immunoSEQ multiplex PCR; TCRdb's copy keeps in-frame clones and lacks some. The table lists tens of thousands of clones, over 75% of them singletons. The sample in question was peripheral blood mononuclear cells (PBMCs), obtained before the fourth cycle of nivolumab. These TCRs come from a human donor with classical Hodgkin lymphoma.

The sample holds a few counts of this clone. The gene calls are TRBV2 and TRBJ1-2; a possible D gene is TRBD1 (6 bases). The CDR3 runs to 15 residues. Germline V gives CDR1 SNHLY, CDR2 FYNNEI. V was trimmed by 3 bases and J by 3 bases, leaving 14 bases between them. Written as DNA, the CDR3 is TGTGCCAGCAGTGATCCCACAGGGAACGACTATGGCTACACCTTC. Its protein product is CASSDPTGNDYGYTF.

The V gene is TRBV10-1, the J gene TRBJ2-2; D is possibly TRBD1 (6 bases). CDR3 length: 14 residues. Germline V CDR1 and CDR2: WNHNN, SYGVQD (reference sequence). V lost 6 bases and J 3 bases, leaving 11 bases between the germline ends. The chain's CDR3 is CASRVGADTGELFF. CDR3 DNA sequence: TGCGCCAGCAGAGTGGGGGCGGACACCGGGGAGCTGTTTTTT.

The chain uses TRBV7-3 and TRBJ2-5, with D maybe TRBD2 (5 bases). Between the trimmed V and J ends, which lost 2 bases and 1 base, there was a span of 11 bases. The CDR3 consists of 15 residues. CDR1 and CDR2 from the germline V gene are SGHTA and FQGTGA. The CDR3 DNA reads as TGTGCCAGCAGCTTACGTTATGGACTCCAAGAGACCCAGTACTTC. Translation gives CASSLRYGLQETQYF.

J is TRBJ2-5 and V is TRBV7-2; D not certain. V lost 1 base and J 4 bases, leaving 10 bases between the germline ends. Germline V gene data show CDR1 as SGHTA and CDR2 as FQGNSA. The CDR3 contains 14 residues. This CDR3 reads CASSLGLVPETQYF. In DNA form, the CDR3 reads TGTGCCAGCAGCTTAGGGCTGGTCCCAGAGACCCAGTACTTC.

The chain combines TRBV10-3 with TRBJ2-5; TRBD1 is a possible D gene (6 bases). Trimming removed 0 bases from V and 2 bases from J, with 10 bases in between. This CDR3 region has 15 residues. CDR1 ENHRY and CDR2 SYGVKD come from the germline V gene. In DNA form, the CDR3 reads TGTGCCATCAGTGAGTCGGGGGCACCGCAAGAGACCCAGTACTTC. Its protein is CAISESGAPQETQYF.

The rearrangement links TRBV7-9 to TRBJ1-2; 8 bases match TRBD1. Trimming took 1 base from V and 4 from J; bases not matched to a gene: 5. Germline-derived CDR1 and CDR2 are SEHNR and FQNEAQ (reference sequence). The CDR3 sequence is 15 residues long. The CDR3 loop reads CASSLVDRGSYGYTF. The CDR3 DNA is TGTGCCAGCAGCTTAGTCGACAGGGGTAGCTATGGCTACACCTTC.

The V call is TRBV7-9, the J call TRBJ2-1, with TRBD1 as a possible D gene (6 bases). From germline, CDR1 is SEHNR and CDR2 FQNEAQ (reference sequence). This CDR3 region has 14 residues. V was shortened by 6 bases and J by 1 base, with 10 bases between the two germline ends. The chain's CDR3 is CASSQGQSYNEQFF. The CDR3 nucleotides are TGTGCCAGCAGTCAAGGACAGTCCTACAATGAGCAGTTCTTC.

This chain links TRBV10-3 with TRBJ2-3; maybe TRBD2 (6 bases). This CDR3 has 16 residues. The germline V gene has CDR1 ENHRY and CDR2 SYGVKD. V shed 0 bases and J shed 2 bases, with 12 bases lying between them. The CDR3: CAISESSGTSTDTQYF. The CDR3 DNA reads TGTGCCATCAGTGAGTCGTCCGGGACTTCCACAGATACGCAGTATTTT.

This chain joins TRBV4-1 and TRBJ1-3, with unresolved D. The CDR3 loop spans 16 amino acids. Germline CDR1 reads MGHRA; CDR2 reads YSYEKL. V dropped 0 bases and J dropped 0 bases, with 9 bases sitting between them. CDR3 residues: CASSQEGISSGNTIYF. The CDR3 coding sequence is TGCGCCAGCAGCCAAGAGGGGATAAGCTCTGGAAACACCATATATTTT.

The rearrangement links TRBV13 to TRBJ2-5, with 7 bases lining up with TRBD1. The length of the CDR3 is 13 residues. Germline-derived CDR1 and CDR2 are PRHDT and FYEKMQ (reference sequence). The ends lost 5 bases at V and 3 bases at J; junction bases unmatched: 3. CDR3 in DNA: TGTGCCAGCAGCCCGGGGACAGAAGAGACCCAGTACTTC. It specifies CASSPGTEETQYF.